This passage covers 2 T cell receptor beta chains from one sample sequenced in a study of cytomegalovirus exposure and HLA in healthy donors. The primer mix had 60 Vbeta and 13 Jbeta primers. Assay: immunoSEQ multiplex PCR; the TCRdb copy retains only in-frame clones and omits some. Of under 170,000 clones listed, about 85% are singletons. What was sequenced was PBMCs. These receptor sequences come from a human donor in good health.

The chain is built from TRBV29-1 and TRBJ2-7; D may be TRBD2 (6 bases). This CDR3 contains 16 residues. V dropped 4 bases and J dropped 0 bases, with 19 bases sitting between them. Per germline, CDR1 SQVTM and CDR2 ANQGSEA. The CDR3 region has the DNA TGCAGCGTTGGCTGGAGGGGCAGGGTTTCCTCCTACGAGCAGTACTTC. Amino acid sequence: CSVGWRGRVSSYEQYF.

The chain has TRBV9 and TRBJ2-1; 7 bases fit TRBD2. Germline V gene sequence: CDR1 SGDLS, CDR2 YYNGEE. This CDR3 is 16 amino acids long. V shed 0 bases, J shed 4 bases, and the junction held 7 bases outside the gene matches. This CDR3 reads CASSVVASGAYNEQFF. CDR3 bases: TGTGCCAGCAGCGTAGTTGCCAGCGGGGCTTACAATGAGCAGTTCTTC.